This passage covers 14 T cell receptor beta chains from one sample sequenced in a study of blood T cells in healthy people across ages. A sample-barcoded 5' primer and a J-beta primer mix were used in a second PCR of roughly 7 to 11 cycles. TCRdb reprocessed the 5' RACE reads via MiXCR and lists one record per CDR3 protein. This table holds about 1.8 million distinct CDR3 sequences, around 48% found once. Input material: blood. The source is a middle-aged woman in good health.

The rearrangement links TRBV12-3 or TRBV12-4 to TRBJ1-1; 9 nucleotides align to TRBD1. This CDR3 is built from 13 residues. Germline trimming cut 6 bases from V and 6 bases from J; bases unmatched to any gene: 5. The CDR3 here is CASSLTGGAEAFF. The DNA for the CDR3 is TGTGCCAGCAGCCTAACAGGGGGCGCTGAAGCTTTCTTT.

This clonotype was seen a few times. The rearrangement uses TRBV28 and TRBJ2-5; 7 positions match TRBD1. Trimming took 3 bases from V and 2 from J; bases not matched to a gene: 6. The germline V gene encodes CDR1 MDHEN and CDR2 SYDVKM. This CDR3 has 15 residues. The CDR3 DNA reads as TGTGCCAGCAGTTTCCCCCAGGACAGGCAAGAGACCCAGTACTTC. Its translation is CASSFPQDRQETQYF.

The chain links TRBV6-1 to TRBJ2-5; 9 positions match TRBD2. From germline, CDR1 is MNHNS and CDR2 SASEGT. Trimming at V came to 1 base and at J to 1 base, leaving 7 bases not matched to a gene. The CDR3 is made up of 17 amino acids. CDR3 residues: CASSEDWVAGAQETQYF. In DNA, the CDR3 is TGTGCCAGCAGTGAAGATTGGGTAGCGGGGGCCCAAGAGACCCAGTACTTC.

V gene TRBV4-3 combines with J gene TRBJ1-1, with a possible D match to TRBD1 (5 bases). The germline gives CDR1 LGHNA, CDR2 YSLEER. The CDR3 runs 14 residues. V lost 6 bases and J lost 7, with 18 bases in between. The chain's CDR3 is CASRTSGPAGEAFF. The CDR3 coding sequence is TGCGCCAGCAGGACCTCGGGGCCCGCTGGTGAAGCTTTCTTT.

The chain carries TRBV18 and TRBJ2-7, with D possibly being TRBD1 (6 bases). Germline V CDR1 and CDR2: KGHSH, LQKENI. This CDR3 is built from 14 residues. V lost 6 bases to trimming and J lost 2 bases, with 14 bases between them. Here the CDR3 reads CASSKTGPTYEQYF. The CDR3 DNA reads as TGTGCCAGCTCTAAGACAGGACCTACCTACGAGCAGTACTTC.

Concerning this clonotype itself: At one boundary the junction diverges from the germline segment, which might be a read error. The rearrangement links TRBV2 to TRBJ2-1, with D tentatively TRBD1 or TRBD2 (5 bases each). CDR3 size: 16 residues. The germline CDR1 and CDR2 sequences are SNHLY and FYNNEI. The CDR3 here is CASSLNNVGTSNEQFF. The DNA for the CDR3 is TGCGCCAGCAGCCTGAATAACGTAGGGACGTCCAATGAGCAGTTCTTC.

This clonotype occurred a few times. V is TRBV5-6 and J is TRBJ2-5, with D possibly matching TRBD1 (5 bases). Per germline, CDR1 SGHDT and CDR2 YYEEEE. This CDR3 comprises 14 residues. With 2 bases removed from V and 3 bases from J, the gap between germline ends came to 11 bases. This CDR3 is CASSFWGRKETQYF. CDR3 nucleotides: TGTGCCAGCAGCTTTTGGGGCAGAAAAGAGACCCAGTACTTC.

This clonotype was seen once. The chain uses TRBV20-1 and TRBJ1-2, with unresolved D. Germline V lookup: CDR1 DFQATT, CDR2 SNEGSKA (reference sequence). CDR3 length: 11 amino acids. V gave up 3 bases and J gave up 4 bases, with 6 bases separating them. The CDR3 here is CSASNTYGYTF. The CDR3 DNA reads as TGCAGTGCTAGTAACACCTATGGCTACACCTTC.

In DNA, the CDR3 is TGCAGCGCCCTGGATTATGGCTACACCTTC. Its protein is CSALDYGYTF. The chain recombines TRBV29-1 with TRBJ1-2, with D uncertain. Per the germline V gene, CDR1 is SQVTM and CDR2 is ANQGSEA. V lost 7 bases and J 5 bases, leaving 8 bases between the germline ends. This CDR3 contains 10 residues. The full variable domain, in which reference TRBV29-1 and TRBJ1-2 provide the parts outside the CDR3, is SAVISQKPSRDICQRGTSLTIQCQVDSQVTMMFWYRQQPGQSLTLIATANQGSEATYESGFVIDKFPISRPNLTFSTLTVSNMSPEDSSIYLCSALDYGYTFGSGTRLTVV.

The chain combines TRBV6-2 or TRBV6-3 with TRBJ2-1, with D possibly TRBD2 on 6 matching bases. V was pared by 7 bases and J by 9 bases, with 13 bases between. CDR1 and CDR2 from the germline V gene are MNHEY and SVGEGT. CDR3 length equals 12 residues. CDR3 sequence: CASKSQGLEQFF. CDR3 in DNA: TGTGCCAGCAAGTCGCAGGGACTTGAGCAGTTCTTC.

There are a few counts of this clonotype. In DNA form, the CDR3 reads TGTGCCACCAGCGCGGACTGGTATGGCTACACCTTC. Translation: CATSADWYGYTF. This chain links TRBV15 with TRBJ1-2; D gene ambiguous. Germline-derived CDR1 and CDR2 are LNHNV and YYDKDF (reference sequence). V was pared by 5 bases and J by 5 bases, with 9 bases between. The CDR3 runs to 12 residues.

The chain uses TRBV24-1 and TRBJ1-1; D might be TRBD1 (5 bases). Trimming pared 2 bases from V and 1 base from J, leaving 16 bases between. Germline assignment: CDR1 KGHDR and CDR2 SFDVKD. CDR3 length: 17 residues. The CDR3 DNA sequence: TGTGCCACCAGTGATTCCCGGGGCCCACTCCGGAACACTGAAGCTTTCTTT. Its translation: CATSDSRGPLRNTEAFF.

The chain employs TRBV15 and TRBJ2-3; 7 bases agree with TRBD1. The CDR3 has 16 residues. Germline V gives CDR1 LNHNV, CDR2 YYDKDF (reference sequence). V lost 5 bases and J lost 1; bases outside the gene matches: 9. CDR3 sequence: CATSGETGPCTDTQYF. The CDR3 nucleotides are TGTGCCACCAGCGGTGAGACAGGGCCGTGCACAGATACGCAGTATTTT.

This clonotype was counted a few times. The CDR3 DNA follows: TGTGCCAGCAGTCCCCAGGGAACCGGGCGAGAAAACATTCAGTACTTC. It encodes CASSPQGTGRENIQYF. The genes are TRBV6-5 and TRBJ2-4; possibly TRBD1 for D (5 bases). Germline CDR1 and CDR2: MNHEY and SVGAGI. The CDR3 has 16 residues. Trimming removed 5 bases from V and 5 bases from J, with 19 bases in between.